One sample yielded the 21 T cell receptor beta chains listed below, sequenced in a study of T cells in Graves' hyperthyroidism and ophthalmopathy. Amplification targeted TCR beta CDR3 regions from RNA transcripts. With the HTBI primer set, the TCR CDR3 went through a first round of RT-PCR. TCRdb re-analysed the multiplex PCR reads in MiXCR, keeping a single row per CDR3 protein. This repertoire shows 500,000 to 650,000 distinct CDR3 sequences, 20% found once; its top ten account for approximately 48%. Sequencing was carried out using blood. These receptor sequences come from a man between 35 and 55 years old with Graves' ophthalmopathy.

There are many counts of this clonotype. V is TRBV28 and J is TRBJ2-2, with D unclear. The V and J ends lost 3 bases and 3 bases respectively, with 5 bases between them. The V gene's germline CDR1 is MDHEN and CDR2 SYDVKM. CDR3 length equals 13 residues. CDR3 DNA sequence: TGTGCCAGCAGTTTTTTGGACACCGGGGAGCTGTTTTTT. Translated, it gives CASSFLDTGELFF.

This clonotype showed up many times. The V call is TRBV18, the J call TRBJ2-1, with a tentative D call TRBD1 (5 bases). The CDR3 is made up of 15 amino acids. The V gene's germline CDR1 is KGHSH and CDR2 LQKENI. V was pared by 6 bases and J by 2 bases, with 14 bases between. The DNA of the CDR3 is TGTGCCAGCTCCGAGCAGGGAATCACCTACAATGAGCAGTTCTTC. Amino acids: CASSEQGITYNEQFF.

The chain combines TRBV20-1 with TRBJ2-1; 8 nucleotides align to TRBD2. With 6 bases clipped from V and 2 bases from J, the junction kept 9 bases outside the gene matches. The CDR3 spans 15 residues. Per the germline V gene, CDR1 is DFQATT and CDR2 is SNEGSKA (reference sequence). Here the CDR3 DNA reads TGCAGTGCGACGACGGGGGGGCCAACCTACAATGAGCAGTTCTTC. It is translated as CSATTGGPTYNEQFF.

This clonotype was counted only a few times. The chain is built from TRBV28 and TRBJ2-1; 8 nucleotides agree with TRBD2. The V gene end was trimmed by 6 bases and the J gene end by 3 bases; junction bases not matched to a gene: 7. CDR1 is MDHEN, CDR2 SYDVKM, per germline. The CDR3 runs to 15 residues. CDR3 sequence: CASRLSGSVYNEQFF. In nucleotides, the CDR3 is TGTGCCAGCAGATTAAGCGGGAGCGTCTACAATGAGCAGTTCTTC.

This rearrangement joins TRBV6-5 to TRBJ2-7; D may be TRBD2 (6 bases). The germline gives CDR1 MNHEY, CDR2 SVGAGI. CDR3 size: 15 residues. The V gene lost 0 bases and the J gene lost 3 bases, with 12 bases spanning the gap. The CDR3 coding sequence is TGTGCCAGCAGTTACTCGTGGGAGGATCACTACGAGCAGTACTTC. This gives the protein CASSYSWEDHYEQYF.

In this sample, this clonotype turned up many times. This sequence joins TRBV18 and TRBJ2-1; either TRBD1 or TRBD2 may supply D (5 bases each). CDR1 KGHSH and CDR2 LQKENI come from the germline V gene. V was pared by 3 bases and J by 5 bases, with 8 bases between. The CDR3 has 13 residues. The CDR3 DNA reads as TGTGCCAGCTCACCTGGGACGCACAATGAGCAGTTCTTC. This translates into CASSPGTHNEQFF.

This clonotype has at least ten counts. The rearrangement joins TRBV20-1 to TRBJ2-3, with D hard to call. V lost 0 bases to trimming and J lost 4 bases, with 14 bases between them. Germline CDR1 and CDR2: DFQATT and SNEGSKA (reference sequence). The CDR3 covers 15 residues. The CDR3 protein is CSARDYERIADTQYF. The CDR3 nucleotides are TGCAGTGCTAGAGATTATGAGAGGATCGCAGATACGCAGTATTTT.

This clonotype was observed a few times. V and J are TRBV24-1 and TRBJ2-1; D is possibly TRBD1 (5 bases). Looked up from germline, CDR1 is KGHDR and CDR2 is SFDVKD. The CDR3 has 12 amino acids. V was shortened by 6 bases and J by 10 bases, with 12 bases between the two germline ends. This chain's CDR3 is CATSLRGAEQFF. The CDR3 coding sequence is TGTGCCACCAGTTTAAGGGGCGCGGAGCAGTTCTTC.

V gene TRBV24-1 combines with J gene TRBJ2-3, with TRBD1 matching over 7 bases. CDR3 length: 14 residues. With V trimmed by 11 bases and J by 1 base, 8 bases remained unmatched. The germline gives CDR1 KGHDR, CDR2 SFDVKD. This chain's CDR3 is CAIQGGVGTDTQYF. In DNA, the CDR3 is TGTGCCATCCAAGGGGGCGTCGGCACAGATACGCAGTATTTT.

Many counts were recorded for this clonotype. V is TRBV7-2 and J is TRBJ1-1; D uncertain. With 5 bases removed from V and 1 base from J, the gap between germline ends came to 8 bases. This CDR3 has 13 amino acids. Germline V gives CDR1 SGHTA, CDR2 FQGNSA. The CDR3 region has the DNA TGTGCCAGCAGCCGCCAGAGGAACACTGAAGCTTTCTTT. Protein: CASSRQRNTEAFF. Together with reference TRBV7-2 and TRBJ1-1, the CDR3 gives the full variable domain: GAGVSQSPSNKVTEKGKDVELRCDPISGHTALYWYRQSLGQGLEFLIYFQGNSAPDKSGLPSDRFSAERTGGSVSTLTIQRTQQEDSAVYLCASSRQRNTEAFFGQGTRLTVV.

The CDR3 protein is CASNPGGTDGNEKLFF. The CDR3 nucleotides read TGTGCCAGCAACCCGGGAGGGACAGACGGGAATGAAAAACTGTTTTTT. The V and J genes are TRBV28 and TRBJ1-4; TRBD1 matches at 7 bases. CDR1 and CDR2 (germline): MDHEN, SYDVKM. The CDR3 extends over 16 amino acids. V dropped 7 bases and J dropped 5; count of bases not matched to a gene: 13. Drawing the rest from reference TRBV28 and TRBJ1-4, the complete variable domain is DVKVTQSSRYLVKRTGEKVFLECVQDMDHENMFWYRQDPGLGLRLIYFSYDVKMKEKGDIPEGYSVSREKKERFSLILESASTNQTSMYLCASNPGGTDGNEKLFFGSGTQLSVL.

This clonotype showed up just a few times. The CDR3 bases are TGTGCCAGCAGTTTTCTGGGGGGCACCGGGGAGCTGTTTTTT. Amino acids: CASSFLGGTGELFF. The chain joins TRBV12-3 or TRBV12-4 to TRBJ2-2; the D gene is possibly TRBD2 (6 bases). CDR3 length equals 14 residues. V lost 3 bases to trimming and J lost 4 bases, with 9 bases between them.

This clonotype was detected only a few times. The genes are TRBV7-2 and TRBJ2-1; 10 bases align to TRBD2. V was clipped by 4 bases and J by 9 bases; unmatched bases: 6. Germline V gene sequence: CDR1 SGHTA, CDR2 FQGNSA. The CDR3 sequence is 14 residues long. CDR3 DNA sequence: TGTGCCAGCAGCTCTAGCGGGGGCGAGAGTGAGCAGTTCTTC. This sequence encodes CASSSSGGESEQFF.

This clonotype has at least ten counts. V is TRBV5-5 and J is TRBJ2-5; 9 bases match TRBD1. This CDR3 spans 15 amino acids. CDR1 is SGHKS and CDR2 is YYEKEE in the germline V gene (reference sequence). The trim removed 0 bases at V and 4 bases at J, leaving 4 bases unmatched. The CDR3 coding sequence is TGTGCCAGCAGCTTGGCCGTACAGGGGGCAGAGACCCAGTACTTC. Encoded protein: CASSLAVQGAETQYF.

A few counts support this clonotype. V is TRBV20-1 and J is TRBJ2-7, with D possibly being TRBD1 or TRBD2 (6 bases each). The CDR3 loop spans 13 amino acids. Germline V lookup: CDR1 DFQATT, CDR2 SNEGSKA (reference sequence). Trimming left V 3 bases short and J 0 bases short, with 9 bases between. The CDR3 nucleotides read TGCAGTGCTAGCGGGGGCGCCTCCTACGAGCAGTACTTC. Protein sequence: CSASGGASYEQYF.

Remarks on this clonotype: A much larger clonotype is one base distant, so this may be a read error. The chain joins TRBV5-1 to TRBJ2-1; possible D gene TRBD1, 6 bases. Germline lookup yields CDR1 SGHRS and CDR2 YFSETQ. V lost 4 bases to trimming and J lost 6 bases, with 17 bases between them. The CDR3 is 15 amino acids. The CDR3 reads CASSATKPGANEQFF. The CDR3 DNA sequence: TGCGCCAGCAGCGCGACCAAACCAGGGGCCAATGAGCAGTTCTTC.

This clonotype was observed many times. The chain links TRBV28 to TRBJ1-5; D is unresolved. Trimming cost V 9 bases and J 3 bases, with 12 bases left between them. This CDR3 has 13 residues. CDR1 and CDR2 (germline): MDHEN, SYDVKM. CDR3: CASGQVINQPQHF. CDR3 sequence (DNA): TGTGCCAGTGGGCAGGTTATCAATCAGCCCCAGCATTTT.

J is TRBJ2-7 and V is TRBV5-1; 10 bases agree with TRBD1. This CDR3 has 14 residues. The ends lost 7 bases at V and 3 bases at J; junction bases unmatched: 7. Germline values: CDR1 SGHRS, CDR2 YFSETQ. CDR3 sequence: CASGRDRGFYEQYF. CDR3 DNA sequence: TGCGCCAGCGGCCGGGACAGGGGTTTCTACGAGCAGTACTTC.

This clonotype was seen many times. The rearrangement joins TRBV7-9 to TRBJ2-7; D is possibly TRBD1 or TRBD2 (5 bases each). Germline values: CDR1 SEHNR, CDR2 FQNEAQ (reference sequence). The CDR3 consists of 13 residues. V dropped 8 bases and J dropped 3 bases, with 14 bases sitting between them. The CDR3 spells CASQGDSGYEQYF. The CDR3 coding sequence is TGTGCCAGCCAGGGAGACAGCGGCTACGAGCAGTACTTC.

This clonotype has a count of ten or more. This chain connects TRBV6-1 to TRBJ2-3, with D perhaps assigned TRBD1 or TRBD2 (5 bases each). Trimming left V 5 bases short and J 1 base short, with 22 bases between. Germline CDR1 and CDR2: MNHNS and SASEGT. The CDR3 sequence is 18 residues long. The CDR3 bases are TGTGCCAGCAGTTACCAAGTCGTGGGGACGGAGGGCACAGATACGCAGTATTTT. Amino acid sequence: CASSYQVVGTEGTDTQYF.

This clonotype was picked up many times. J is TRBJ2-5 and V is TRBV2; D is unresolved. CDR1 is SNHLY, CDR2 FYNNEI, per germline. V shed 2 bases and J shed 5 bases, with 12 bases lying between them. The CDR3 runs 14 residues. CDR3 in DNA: TGTGCCAGCAGTGAAACGTGGATGCGGGAGACCCAGTACTTC. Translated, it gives CASSETWMRETQYF. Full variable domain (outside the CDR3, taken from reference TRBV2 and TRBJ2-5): EPEVTQTPSHQVTQMGQEVILRCVPISNHLYFYWYRQILGQKVEFLVSFYNNEISEKSEIFDDQFSVERPDGSNFTLKIRSTKLEDSAMYFCASSETWMRETQYFGPGTRLLVL.